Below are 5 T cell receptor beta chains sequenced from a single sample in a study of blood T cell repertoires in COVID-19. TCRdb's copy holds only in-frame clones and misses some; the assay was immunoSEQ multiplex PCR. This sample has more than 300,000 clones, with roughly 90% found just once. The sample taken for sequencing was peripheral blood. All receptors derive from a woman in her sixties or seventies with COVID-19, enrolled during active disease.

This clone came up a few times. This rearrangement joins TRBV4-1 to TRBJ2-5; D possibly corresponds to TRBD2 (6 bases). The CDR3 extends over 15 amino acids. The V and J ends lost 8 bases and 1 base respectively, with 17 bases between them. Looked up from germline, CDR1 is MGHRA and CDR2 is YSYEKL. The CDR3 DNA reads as TGCGCCAGCGGCCCCGAGGGACTCCCCCAAGAGACCCAGTACTTC. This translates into CASGPEGLPQETQYF.

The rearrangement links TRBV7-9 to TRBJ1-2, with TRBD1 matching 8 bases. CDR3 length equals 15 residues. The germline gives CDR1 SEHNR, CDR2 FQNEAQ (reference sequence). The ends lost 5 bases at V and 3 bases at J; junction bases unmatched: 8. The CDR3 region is CASSLRDRTYYGYTF. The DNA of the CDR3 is TGTGCCAGCAGCCTCCGGGACAGGACCTACTATGGCTACACCTTC.

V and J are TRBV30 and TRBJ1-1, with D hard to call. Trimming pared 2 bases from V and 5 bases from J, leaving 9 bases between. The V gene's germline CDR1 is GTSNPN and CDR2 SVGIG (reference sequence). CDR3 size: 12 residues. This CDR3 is CAWSSGLTEAFF. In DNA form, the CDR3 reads TGTGCCTGGAGTTCGGGGTTAACTGAAGCTTTCTTT.

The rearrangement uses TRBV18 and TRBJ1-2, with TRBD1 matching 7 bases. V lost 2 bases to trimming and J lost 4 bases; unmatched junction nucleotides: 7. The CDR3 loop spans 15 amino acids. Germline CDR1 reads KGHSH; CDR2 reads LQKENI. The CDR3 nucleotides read TGTGCCAGCTCACCAGAGACACAGGGGATCTATGGCTACACCTTC. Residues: CASSPETQGIYGYTF.

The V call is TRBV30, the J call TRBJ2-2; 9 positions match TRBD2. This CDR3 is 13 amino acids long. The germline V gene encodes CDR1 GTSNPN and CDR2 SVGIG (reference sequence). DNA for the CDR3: TGTGAGAGTTCGCGGGGGGGCCCCGGGGAGCTGTTTTTT. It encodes CESSRGGPGELFF.